This T cell receptor beta chain was captured by sequencing in a study of glioma-infiltrating T cells after dendritic cell vaccination. Notes on the study in general: Longer survival after dendritic cell vaccination followed higher pretreatment TIL content. Survival was not directly related to TCR clonality in these patients. The cohort had few patients with full blood and tumor sets.

Only in-frame clones appear in the TCRdb table, and some are missing; sequencing was by immunoSEQ multiplex PCR. The data show 60,000 to 70,000 clones, with 75% to 85% seen just once and 9% to 10% held by the top ten. This clone was detected only a few times. What it binds is not known. None of the glioblastoma patients had an isocitrate dehydrogenase mutation. V shed 7 bases and J shed 2 bases, with 13 bases lying between them. Germline assignment: CDR1 GTSNPN and CDR2 SVGIG (reference sequence). The length of the CDR3 is 13 residues. The J gene is TRBJ2-3, the V gene TRBV30; a weak D match, TRBD2 (5 bases). Material: blood, obtained before dendritic cell vaccination. The TCR originated in a human donor with glioblastoma. CDR3 amino acids: CASSGYPTDTQYF. In DNA, the CDR3 is TGTGCCTCAAGCGGCTACCCCACAGATACGCAGTATTTT.